This T cell receptor beta chain is drawn from a study of cytomegalovirus exposure and HLA in healthy donors. Unrecorded immune exposures were likely, despite nominal health at sampling. This clone was seen a single time. Its target is unknown. Overall study results and limits: Common viral pathogens (according to a later analysis) appeared linked to several of the most significant clusters.

Germline CDR1 is SEHNR and CDR2 is FQNEAQ (reference sequence). V gave up 3 bases and J gave up 5 bases; unmatched junction bases: 8. This CDR3 has 15 residues. It was with 60 Vbeta and 13 Jbeta primers that the PCR ran. Some clones are missing from TCRdb's copy, which holds only in-frame ones; the method was immunoSEQ multiplex PCR. The repertoire holds approximately 100,000 clones, with 79% as singletons. The genes are TRBV7-9 and TRBJ2-7, with 9 bases lining up with TRBD2. Sequenced input: PBMCs. The source is a man between 45 and 60 years old in good health and CMV-seropositive. CDR3 sequence (DNA): TGTGCCAGCAGCTTTATTAGCGGGAGAGGAAACGAGCAGTACTTC. Encoded protein: CASSFISGRGNEQYF.